The rows below give T cell receptor beta chains drawn from one sample of a study of blood T cell repertoires in COVID-19. The assay was immunoSEQ multiplex PCR, and TCRdb's table has in-frame clones only and misses some. Of approximately 190,000 clones listed, approximately 91% are singletons. Sequencing was done on a sample of peripheral blood. The receptor source for this set is a woman aged 40 to 49 who had recovered from COVID-19. Each CDR3 is given with its conserved first and last residue. Fields, in order: J gene, V gene, clone size, D gene, CDR3 DNA, CDR3 protein. A D gene is named only where the DNA matches it firmly. Clone size is given for some rows only: seen once, a few or many times, or a class if the clone is expanded.

TRBJ2-3 TRBV6-6 - TRBD2 TGTGCCAGCAGTCATAACCGATATGGGACTAGCGGCACAGATACGCAGTATTTT CASSHNRYGTSGTDTQYF
TRBJ2-1 TRBV2 - TRBD1 TGTGCCAGCAACCCCCGGGACAGGGGGGCGAATGAGCAGTTCTTC CASNPRDRGANEQFF
TRBJ1-2 TRBV28 few - TGTGCCAGCAGTTTTCGGGGTAACTATGGCTACACCTTC CASSFRGNYGYTF
TRBJ2-6 TRBV30 - - TGTGCCTGGAGTACTTGGGACACAGTATCTGGGGCCAACGTCCTGTCTTTC CAWSTWDTVSGANVLSF
TRBJ1-1 TRBV7-9 - TRBD1 TGTGCCAGCAGTGTGGCCGACAGGGATCATGAAGCTTTCTTT CASSVADRDHEAFF
TRBJ2-1 TRBV24-1 - TRBD2 TGTGCCACCAGGGGAGGGGCAGGGTGGAGGGATGAGCAGTTCTTC CATRGGAGWRDEQFF
TRBJ1-4 TRBV6-5 - - TGTGCCAGCAGTCCCTCACTTGAAAAACTGTTTTTT CASSPSLEKLFF
TRBJ2-3 TRBV7-3 - - TGTGCCAGCAGCTTAAACGGGGTTGGCGATACGCAGTATTTT CASSLNGVGDTQYF
TRBJ2-1 TRBV18 - TRBD1 TGTGCCAGCTCACCAGAACGCGGACAGGGCCGAGGAAGCTCCTACAATGAGCAGTTCTTC CASSPERGQGRGSSYNEQFF
TRBJ2-7 TRBV6-2/TRBV6-3 - TRBD2 TGTGCCAGCAGTTACCGGGAGGTGAATGAGCAGTACTTC CASSYREVNEQYF
TRBJ2-5 TRBV2 few - TGTGCCAGCAGAGCCACCGGACAGACGTACCAAGAGACCCAGTACTTC CASRATGQTYQETQYF
TRBJ2-4 TRBV19 - TRBD1 TGTGCCATTGGACAGGTCCCTCTTTGGTACTTC CAIGQVPLWYF
TRBJ2-1 TRBV10-3 - TRBD2 TGTGCCATCAGTGAGTCGACTAGCGGGAGTAATGAGCAGTTCTTC CAISESTSGSNEQFF
TRBJ2-3 TRBV9 - - TGTGCCAGCACCCTAAGACAGGACTCAGATACGCAGTATTTT CASTLRQDSDTQYF
TRBJ2-5 TRBV9 - TRBD2 TGTGCCAGCAGCCAGGGACTAGCGGGGTTCCAAGGAGTCCAAGAGACCCAGTACTTC CASSQGLAGFQGVQETQYF
TRBJ2-3 TRBV7-2 once TRBD2 TGTGCCAGCAGCTTAGAGAGACTAGCGGTGATCACAGATACGCAGTATTTT CASSLERLAVITDTQYF
TRBJ2-1 TRBV5-6 - TRBD1 TGTGCCAGCAGCTCACAGGGGGAGGTCTACAATGAGCAGTTCTTC CASSSQGEVYNEQFF
TRBJ2-7 TRBV5-4 - - TGTGCCAGCAGCTTCCAGGTTCTCGACGAGCAGTACTTC CASSFQVLDEQYF
TRBJ2-1 TRBV5-6 - - TGTGCCAGCAGCCCAAGGAAGGGGCGGTTTGAGCAGTTCTTC CASSPRKGRFEQFF
TRBJ2-1 TRBV27 - TRBD1 TGTGCCAGCAGGCCCCGGTCGGGACAGGGTGGCAATGAGCAGTTCTTC CASRPRSGQGGNEQFF
TRBJ2-7 TRBV2 - TRBD1 TGTGCCAGCAGTGGGGACAGCTCAGCGTCCGAGCAGTACTTC CASSGDSSASEQYF
TRBJ1-6 TRBV4-2 once TRBD1 TGTGCCAGCAGCCAAGCCCGACAGGGAGATAGTTCACCCCTCCACTTT CASSQARQGDSSPLHF
TRBJ1-3 TRBV27 once TRBD1 TGTGCCAGCAGTTCCGGACAGGGGGGTTCTGGAAACACCATATATTTT CASSSGQGGSGNTIYF
TRBJ1-5 TRBV5-5 - - TGTGCCAGCAGTCCTACAGGGATATCTCAGCCCCAGCATTTT CASSPTGISQPQHF
TRBJ2-5 TRBV7-9 - TRBD2 TGTGCCAGCAGCTTAGTAGGGACTAGCGGTGAGACCCAGTACTTC CASSLVGTSGETQYF
TRBJ1-1 TRBV19 - - TGTGCCAGTAGTAACCCCAAGATGAGAGTGGTAATTGACACTGAAGCTTTCTTT CASSNPKMRVVIDTEAFF
TRBJ1-6 TRBV30 - - TGTGCCTGGAGTATCCGGGGGGTTTCACCCCTCCACTTT CAWSIRGVSPLHF
TRBJ2-5 TRBV6-2/TRBV6-3 - - TGTGCCAGCAGCCGCTGGCCGCAAGAGACCCAGTACTTC CASSRWPQETQYF
TRBJ2-1 TRBV30 - - TGTGCCTGGAGTCGCTGGTTGGGGAGTGCCTCCTACAATGAGCAGTTCTTC CAWSRWLGSASYNEQFF
TRBJ2-1 TRBV19 - - TGTGCCAGTAGTACGTCGCGGGCCAGATACAATGAGCAGTTCTTC CASSTSRARYNEQFF
TRBJ1-5 TRBV6-5 few TRBD1 TGTGCCAGCAGAACGACAGGGTGGAGCAATCAGCCCCAGCATTTT CASRTTGWSNQPQHF
TRBJ1-5 TRBV15 once TRBD1 TGTGCCACCAGCATCCCCGGCGAGGGGGCCCATCAGCCCCAGCATTTT CATSIPGEGAHQPQHF
TRBJ1-2 TRBV7-9 - - TGTGCCAGCAGCCCTGCCCAGGCTGTGGGCTACACCTTC CASSPAQAVGYTF
TRBJ2-7 TRBV4-1 - - TGCGCCAGCAGCCAAGATGTCCAGGGGGGCTACGAGCAGTACTTC CASSQDVQGGYEQYF
TRBJ1-3 TRBV6-5 few - TGTGCCAGCAGTTACTCGAACGGGGTGGGAAACACCATATATTTT CASSYSNGVGNTIYF
TRBJ1-5 TRBV27 once - TGTGCCAGCAGTTTGACAGAAAATCAGCCCCAGCATTTT CASSLTENQPQHF
TRBJ1-4 TRBV6-5 - - TGTGCCAGCAGTTACTCCAGGGGCGCAACTAATGAAAAACTGTTTTTT CASSYSRGATNEKLFF
TRBJ1-4 TRBV7-2 - TRBD1 TGTGCCAGCAGCCTCGCCTCGACAGGGTCAACAACTAATGAAAAACTGTTTTTT CASSLASTGSTTNEKLFF
TRBJ2-5 TRBV2 - TRBD2 TGTGCCAGCAGTGCACGACTAGCGGGGAAAGAGACCCAGTACTTC CASSARLAGKETQYF
TRBJ2-7 TRBV15 - - TGTGCCACCAGCAGTCGGGACCGGGACACGGACGAGCAGTACTTC CATSSRDRDTDEQYF
TRBJ2-1 TRBV7-7 - TRBD2 TGTGCCAGCAGCTCGGGACTAGCGGGAGTCGGCAATGAGCAGTTCTTC CASSSGLAGVGNEQFF
TRBJ1-1 TRBV7-9 - - TGTGCCAGCAGCTTAGTGCCAGAGAACACTGAAGCTTTCTTT CASSLVPENTEAFF
TRBJ1-2 TRBV5-1 - TRBD1 TGCGCCAGCAGCTTTGGACAGGGAGGTAACTATGGCTACACCTTC CASSFGQGGNYGYTF
TRBJ2-5 TRBV7-6 - - TGTGCCAGCAGCTTAACTAAAGTAGGGGACCAAGAGACCCAGTACTTC CASSLTKVGDQETQYF
TRBJ2-7 TRBV7-9 - TRBD1 TGTGCCAGCAGCTTAGTCGGGGATGGCAGGGGGCCCTACGAGCAGTACTTC CASSLVGDGRGPYEQYF